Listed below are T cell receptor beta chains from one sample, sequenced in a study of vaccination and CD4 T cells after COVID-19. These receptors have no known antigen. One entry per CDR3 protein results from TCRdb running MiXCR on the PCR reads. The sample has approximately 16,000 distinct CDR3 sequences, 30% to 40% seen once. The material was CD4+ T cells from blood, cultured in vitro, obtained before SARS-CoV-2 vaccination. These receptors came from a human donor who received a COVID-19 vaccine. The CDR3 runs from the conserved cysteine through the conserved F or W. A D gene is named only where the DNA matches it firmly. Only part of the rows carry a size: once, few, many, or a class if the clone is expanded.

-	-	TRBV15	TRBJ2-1	CATSRSSGAYNEQFF	TGTGCCACCAGCAGAAGTAGCGGCGCCTACAATGAGCAGTTCTTC
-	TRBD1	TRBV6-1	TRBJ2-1	CASSPPGTASYNEQFF	TGTGCCAGCAGCCCCCCCGGGACAGCCTCCTACAATGAGCAGTTCTTC
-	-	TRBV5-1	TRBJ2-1	CASSASVDSYNEQFF	TGCGCCAGCAGCGCTAGCGTTGACTCCTACAATGAGCAGTTCTTC
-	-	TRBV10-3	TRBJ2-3	CAISPSGTDTQYF	TGTGCCATCAGCCCTAGCGGCACAGATACGCAGTATTTT
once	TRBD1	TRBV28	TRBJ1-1	CASRRRTGGTEAFF	TGTGCCAGTAGGCGACGGACAGGGGGGACTGAAGCTTTCTTT
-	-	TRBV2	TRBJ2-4	CASSQKNIQYF	TGTGCCAGCAGTCAGAAAAACATTCAGTACTTC
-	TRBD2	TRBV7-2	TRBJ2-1	CASSRGLGDDEQFF	TGTGCCAGCAGCCGAGGACTAGGAGACGATGAGCAGTTCTTC
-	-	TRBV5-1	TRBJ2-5	CASSLTGPVEGETQYF	TGCGCCAGCAGCTTGACGGGGCCAGTCGAGGGAGAGACCCAGTACTTC
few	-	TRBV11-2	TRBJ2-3	CASSLFLSQTRTDTQYF	TGTGCCAGCAGCTTATTCCTCTCCCAAACACGCACAGATACGCAGTATTTT
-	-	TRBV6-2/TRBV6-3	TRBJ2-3	CASSFSDTQYF	TGTGCCAGCAGTTTCTCAGATACGCAGTATTTT
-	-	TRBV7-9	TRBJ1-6	CASSLNLNSNSPLHF	TGTGCCAGCAGCTTAAATTTGAACAGTAATTCACCCCTCCACTTT
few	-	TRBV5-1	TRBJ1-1	CASRLLNTEAFF	TGCGCCAGCAGACTCCTGAACACTGAAGCTTTCTTT
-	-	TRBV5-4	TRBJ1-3	CASSLAPGNTIYF	TGTGCCAGCAGCCTGGCCCCTGGAAACACCATATATTTT